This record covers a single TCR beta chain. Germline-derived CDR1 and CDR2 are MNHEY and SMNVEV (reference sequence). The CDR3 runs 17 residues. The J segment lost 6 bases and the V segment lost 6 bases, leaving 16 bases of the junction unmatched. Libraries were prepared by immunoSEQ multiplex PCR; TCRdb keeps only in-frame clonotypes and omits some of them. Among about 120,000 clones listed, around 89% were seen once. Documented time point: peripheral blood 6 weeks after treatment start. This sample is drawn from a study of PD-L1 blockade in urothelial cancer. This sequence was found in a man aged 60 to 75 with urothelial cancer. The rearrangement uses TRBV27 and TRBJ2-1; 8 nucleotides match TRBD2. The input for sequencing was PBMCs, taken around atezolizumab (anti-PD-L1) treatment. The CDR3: CASRLRGRGGFFNEQFF. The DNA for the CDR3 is TGTGCCAGCAGATTAAGGGGACGCGGGGGGTTTTTCAATGAGCAGTTCTTC.